These 7 T cell receptor beta chains share one sample of origin, sequenced in a study of cytomegalovirus exposure and HLA in healthy donors. Amplification used 60 Vbeta primers and 13 Jbeta primers. Profiling relied on immunoSEQ multiplex PCR, and the TCRdb table lists in-frame clones only, not all of them. Of 100,000 to 150,000 clones in the sample, roughly 82% were seen once. Sequencing input: PBMCs. All receptors derive from a man aged 50 to 59 in good health and CMV-seronegative.

This chain joins TRBV10-3 and TRBJ2-7; 8 bases agree with TRBD2. Germline trimming cut 4 bases from V and 6 bases from J; bases unmatched to any gene: 5. This CDR3 region has 13 residues. The germline V gene encodes CDR1 ENHRY and CDR2 SYGVKD. CDR3 residues: CAISGTSSAEQYF. Written as DNA, the CDR3 is TGTGCCATCAGTGGGACTAGCAGTGCCGAGCAGTACTTC.

The chain links TRBV6-5 to TRBJ2-7; 11 bases fit TRBD2. Germline CDR1 and CDR2: MNHEY and SVGAGI. This CDR3 comprises 15 residues. Trimming took 6 bases from V and 2 from J; bases not matched to a gene: 6. CDR3 in DNA: TGTGCCAGCAGACCTCTAGCGGGGGGTACCTACGAGCAGTACTTC. Translation: CASRPLAGGTYEQYF.

J is TRBJ2-1 and V is TRBV30; 13 bases map to TRBD2. With 3 bases clipped from V and 2 bases from J, the junction kept 4 bases outside the gene matches. Germline V gives CDR1 GTSNPN, CDR2 SVGIG (reference sequence). The CDR3 sequence is 16 residues long. CDR3 nucleotides: TGTGCCTGGAGCGCCGGGACTAGCGGGGCCTACAATGAGCAGTTCTTC. It specifies CAWSAGTSGAYNEQFF.

The chain combines TRBV27 with TRBJ2-4; TRBD2 agrees at 7 bases. The CDR3 length is 14 residues. CDR1 and CDR2 from the germline V gene are MNHEY and SMNVEV (reference sequence). Germline trimming cut 5 bases from V and 7 bases from J; bases unmatched to any gene: 8. The CDR3 nucleotides are TGTGCCAGCAGTACCTCAGCGCGGGGGAACATTCAGTACTTC. It specifies CASSTSARGNIQYF.

The rearrangement uses TRBV5-3 and TRBJ1-5, with TRBD1 identical over 8 bases. TRBV5-3 falls under the ORF class, with uncertain function. This CDR3 has 19 amino acids. Trimming removed 3 bases from V and 0 bases from J; junction bases left unmatched: 14. CDR3 sequence (DNA): TGTGCCAGAAGCTCCGGACAGGGCCTCCTCCTCTATAGCAATCAGCCCCAGCATTTT. Translation gives CARSSGQGLLLYSNQPQHF.

This chain links TRBV7-8 with TRBJ1-5, with TRBD1 matching over 10 bases. The CDR3 runs to 14 residues. The V gene end was trimmed by 5 bases and the J gene end by 7 bases; junction bases not matched to a gene: 5. Germline CDR1 is SGHVS and CDR2 is FQNEAQ. This CDR3 reads CASSLGTGVQPQHF. As DNA, the CDR3 is TGTGCCAGCAGCCTCGGGACAGGGGTACAGCCCCAGCATTTT.

This sequence joins TRBV5-1 and TRBJ2-1; D is possibly TRBD2 (5 bases). CDR1 is SGHRS, CDR2 YFSETQ, per germline. The CDR3 contains 15 residues. Trimming stripped 1 base from V and 0 bases from J, with 8 bases between. This chain's CDR3 is CASSLTGNSYNEQFF. The DNA for the CDR3 is TGCGCCAGCAGCTTGACGGGGAACTCCTACAATGAGCAGTTCTTC. Drawing the rest from reference TRBV5-1 and TRBJ2-1, the complete variable domain is KAGVTQTPRYLIKTRGQQVTLSCSPISGHRSVSWYQQTPGQGLQFLFEYFSETQRNKGNFPGRFSGRQFSNSRSEMNVSTLELGDSALYLCASSLTGNSYNEQFFGPGTRLTVL.